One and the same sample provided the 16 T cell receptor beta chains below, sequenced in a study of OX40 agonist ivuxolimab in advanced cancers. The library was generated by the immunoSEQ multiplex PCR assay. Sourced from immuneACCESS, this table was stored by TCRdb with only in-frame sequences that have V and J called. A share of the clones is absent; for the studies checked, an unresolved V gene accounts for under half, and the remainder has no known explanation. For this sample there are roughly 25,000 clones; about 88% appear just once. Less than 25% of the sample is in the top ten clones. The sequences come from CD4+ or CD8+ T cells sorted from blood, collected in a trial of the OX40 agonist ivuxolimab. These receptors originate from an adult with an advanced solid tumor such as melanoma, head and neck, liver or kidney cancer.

The CDR3 region is CASSLGGEKLFF. DNA of the CDR3: TGTGCCAGCAGTTTAGGGGGTGAAAAACTGTTTTTT. The chain employs TRBV27 and TRBJ1-4; D possibly corresponds to TRBD1 (5 bases). Germline assignment: CDR1 MNHEY and CDR2 SMNVEV (reference sequence). V was clipped by 2 bases and J by 7 bases, with 5 bases between them. There are 12 residues in the CDR3.

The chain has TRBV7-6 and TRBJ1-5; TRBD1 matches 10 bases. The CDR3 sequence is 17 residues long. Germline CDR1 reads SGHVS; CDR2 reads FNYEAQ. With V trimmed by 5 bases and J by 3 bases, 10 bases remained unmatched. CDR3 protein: CASSPGTGETANQPQHF. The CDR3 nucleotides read TGTGCCAGCAGCCCCGGGACAGGGGAAACGGCCAATCAGCCCCAGCATTTT.

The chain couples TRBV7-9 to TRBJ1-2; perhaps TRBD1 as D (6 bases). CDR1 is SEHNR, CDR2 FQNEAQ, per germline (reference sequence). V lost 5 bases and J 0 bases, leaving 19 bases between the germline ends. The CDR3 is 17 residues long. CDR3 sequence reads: CASSAEKQGTANYGYTF. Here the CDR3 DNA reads TGTGCCAGCAGCGCAGAGAAGCAGGGGACCGCTAACTATGGCTACACCTTC.

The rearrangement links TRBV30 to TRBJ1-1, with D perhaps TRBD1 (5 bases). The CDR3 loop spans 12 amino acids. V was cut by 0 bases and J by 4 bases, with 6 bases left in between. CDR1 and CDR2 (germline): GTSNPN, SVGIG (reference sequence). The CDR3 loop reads CAWSVRGTEAFF. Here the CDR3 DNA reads TGTGCCTGGAGTGTAAGGGGCACTGAAGCTTTCTTT.

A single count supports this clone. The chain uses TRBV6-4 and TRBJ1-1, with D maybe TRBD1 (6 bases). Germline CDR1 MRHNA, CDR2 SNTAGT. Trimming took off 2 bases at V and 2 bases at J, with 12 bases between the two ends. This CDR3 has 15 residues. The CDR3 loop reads CASSDTGTGNTEAFF. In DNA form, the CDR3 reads TGTGCCAGCAGTGACACAGGGACGGGAAACACTGAAGCTTTCTTT.

The CDR3 reads CASSEALQGLGGPPSYF. Written as DNA, the CDR3 is TGTGCCAGCAGTGAAGCGCTTCAAGGGCTTGGGGGCCCCCCATCATACTTC. The rearrangement links TRBV2 to TRBJ2-7; D is possibly TRBD1 (6 bases). Germline V lookup: CDR1 SNHLY, CDR2 FYNNEI. Between the trimmed V and J ends, which lost 0 bases and 13 bases, there was a span of 28 bases. This CDR3 contains 17 residues.

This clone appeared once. CDR3 nucleotides: TGCAGCGTTCGACCCTACCTGGCGGGAGGGCTATCGAGGAGCAATGAGCAGTTCTTC. As protein: CSVRPYLAGGLSRSNEQFF. The chain recombines TRBV29-1 with TRBJ2-1, with 9 positions matching TRBD2. The germline V gene encodes CDR1 SQVTM and CDR2 ANQGSEA. The CDR3 covers 19 residues. After removal of 5 bases from V and 6 bases from J, the junction contained 23 bases not matched to a gene.

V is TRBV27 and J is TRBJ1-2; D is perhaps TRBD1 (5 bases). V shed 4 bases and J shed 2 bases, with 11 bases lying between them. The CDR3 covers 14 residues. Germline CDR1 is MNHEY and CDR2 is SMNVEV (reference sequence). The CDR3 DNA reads TGTGCCAGCAGTTGGGGCATGGGGAACTATGGCTACACCTTC. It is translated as CASSWGMGNYGYTF.

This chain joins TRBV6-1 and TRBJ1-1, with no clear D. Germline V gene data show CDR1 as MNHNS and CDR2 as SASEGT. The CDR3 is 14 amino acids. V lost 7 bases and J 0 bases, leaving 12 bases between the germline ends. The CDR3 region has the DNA TGTGCCAGCAAATTGACCGGGATGAACACTGAAGCTTTCTTT. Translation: CASKLTGMNTEAFF.

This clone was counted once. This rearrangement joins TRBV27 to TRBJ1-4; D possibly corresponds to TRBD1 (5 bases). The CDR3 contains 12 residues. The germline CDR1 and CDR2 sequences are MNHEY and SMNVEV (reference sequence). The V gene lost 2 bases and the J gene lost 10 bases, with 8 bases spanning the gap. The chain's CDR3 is CASSLMGGKLFF. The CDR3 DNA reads TGTGCCAGCAGTTTAATGGGGGGAAAACTGTTTTTT. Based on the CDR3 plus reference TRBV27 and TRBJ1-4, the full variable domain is EAQVTQNPRYLITVTGKKLTVTCSQNMNHEYMSWYRQDPGLGLRQIYYSMNVEVTDKGDVPEGYKVSRKEKRNFPLILESPSPNQTSLYFCASSLMGGKLFFGSGTQLSVL.

CDR3 DNA sequence: TGTGCCAGTAGTATTAGCCGGGGGCGGTCTTCCTACGAGCAGTACTTC. This sequence encodes CASSISRGRSSYEQYF. The chain carries TRBV19 and TRBJ2-7, with D possibly being TRBD1 or TRBD2 (6 bases each). The CDR3 runs 16 residues. Germline CDR1 LNHDA, CDR2 SQIVND (reference sequence). V was pared by 3 bases and J by 1 base, with 16 bases between.

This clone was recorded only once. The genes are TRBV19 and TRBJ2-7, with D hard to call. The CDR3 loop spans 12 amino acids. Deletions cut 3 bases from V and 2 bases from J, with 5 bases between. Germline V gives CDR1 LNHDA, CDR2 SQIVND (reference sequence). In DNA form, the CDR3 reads TGTGCCAGTAGTATGCACCCCTACGAGCAGTACTTC. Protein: CASSMHPYEQYF. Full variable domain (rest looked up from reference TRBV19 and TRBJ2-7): DGGITQSPKYLFRKEGQNVTLSCEQNLNHDAMYWYRQDPGQGLRLIYYSQIVNDFQKGDIAEGYSVSREKKESFPLTVTSAQKNPTAFYLCASSMHPYEQYFGPGTRLTVT.

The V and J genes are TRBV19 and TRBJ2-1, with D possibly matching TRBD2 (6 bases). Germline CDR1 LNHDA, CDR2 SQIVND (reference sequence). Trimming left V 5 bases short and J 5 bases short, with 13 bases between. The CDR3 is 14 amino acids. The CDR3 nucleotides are TGTGCCAGTAGTCCCGGGACTTCTAACAATGAGCAGTTCTTC. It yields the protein CASSPGTSNNEQFF.

CDR3 in amino acids: CASSLGQGVENTIYF. The CDR3 nucleotides are TGTGCCAGCAGCTTAGGCCAGGGGGTTGAAAACACCATATATTTT. This chain connects TRBV7-2 to TRBJ1-3; 7 bases align to TRBD1. The CDR3 spans 15 residues. V shed 1 base and J 6 bases; nucleotides not matched to a gene: 6. The germline V gene has CDR1 SGHTA and CDR2 FQGNSA.

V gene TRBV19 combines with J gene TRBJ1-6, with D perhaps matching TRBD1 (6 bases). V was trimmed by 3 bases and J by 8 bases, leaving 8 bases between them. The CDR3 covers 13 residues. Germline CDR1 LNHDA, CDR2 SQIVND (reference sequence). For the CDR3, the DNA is TGTGCCAGTAGTATGGGGGCTTATTCACCCCTCCACTTT. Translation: CASSMGAYSPLHF.

The CDR3 DNA follows: TGCGCCAGCAGCCCCGGCGAGACGGGAGGGCCCGCAGATACGCAGTATTTT. Amino acid sequence: CASSPGETGGPADTQYF. This chain uses TRBV5-1 with TRBJ2-3; 8 nucleotides align to TRBD2. After removal of 4 bases from V and 4 bases from J, the junction contained 14 bases not matched to a gene. The CDR3 is 17 amino acids. The germline gives CDR1 SGHRS, CDR2 YFSETQ.